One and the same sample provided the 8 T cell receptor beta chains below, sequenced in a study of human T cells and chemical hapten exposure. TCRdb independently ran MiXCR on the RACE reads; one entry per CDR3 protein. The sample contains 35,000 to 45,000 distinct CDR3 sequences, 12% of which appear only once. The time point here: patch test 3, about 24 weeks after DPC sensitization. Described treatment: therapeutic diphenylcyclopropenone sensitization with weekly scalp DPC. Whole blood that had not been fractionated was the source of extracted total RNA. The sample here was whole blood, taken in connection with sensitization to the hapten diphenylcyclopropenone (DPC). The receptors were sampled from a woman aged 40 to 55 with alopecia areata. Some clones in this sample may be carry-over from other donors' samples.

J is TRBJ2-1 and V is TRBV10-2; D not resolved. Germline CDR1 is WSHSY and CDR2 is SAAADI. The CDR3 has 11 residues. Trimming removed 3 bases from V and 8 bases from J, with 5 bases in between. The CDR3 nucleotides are TGCGCCAGCAGTGACGTCGATGAGCAGTTCTTC. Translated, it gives CASSDVDEQFF.

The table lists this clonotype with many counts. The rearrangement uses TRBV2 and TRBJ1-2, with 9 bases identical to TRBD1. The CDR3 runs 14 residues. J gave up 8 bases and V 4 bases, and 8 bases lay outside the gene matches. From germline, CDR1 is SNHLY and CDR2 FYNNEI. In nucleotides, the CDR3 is TGTGCCAGCAGTGGATCGGGACAGGGAGTCGGCTACACCTTC. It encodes CASSGSGQGVGYTF.

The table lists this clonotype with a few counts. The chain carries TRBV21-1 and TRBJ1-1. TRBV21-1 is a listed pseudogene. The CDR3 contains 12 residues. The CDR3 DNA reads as TGTGCCAGCAGCAAAGCCCCGATCGCAGCTTTCTTT. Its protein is CASSKAPIAAFF.

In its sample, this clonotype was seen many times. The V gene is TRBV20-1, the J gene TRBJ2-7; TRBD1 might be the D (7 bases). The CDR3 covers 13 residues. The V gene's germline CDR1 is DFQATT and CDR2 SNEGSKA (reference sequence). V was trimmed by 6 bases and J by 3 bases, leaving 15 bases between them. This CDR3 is CSARRRDSYEQYF. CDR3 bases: TGCAGTGCAAGGCGGAGGGACAGCTACGAGCAGTACTTC.

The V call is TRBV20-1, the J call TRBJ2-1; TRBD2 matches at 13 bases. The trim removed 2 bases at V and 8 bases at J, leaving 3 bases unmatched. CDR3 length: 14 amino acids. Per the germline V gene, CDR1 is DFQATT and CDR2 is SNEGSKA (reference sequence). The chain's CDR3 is CSARRTSGSHEQFF. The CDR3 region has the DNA TGCAGTGCTAGACGGACTAGCGGGAGTCATGAGCAGTTCTTC.

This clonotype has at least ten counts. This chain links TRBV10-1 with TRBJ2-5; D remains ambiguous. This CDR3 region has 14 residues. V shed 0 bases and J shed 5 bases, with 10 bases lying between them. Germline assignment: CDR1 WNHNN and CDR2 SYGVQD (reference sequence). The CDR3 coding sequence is TGCGCCAGCAGTGAGTCGTTGGTGGGCGAGACCCAGTACTTC. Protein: CASSESLVGETQYF.

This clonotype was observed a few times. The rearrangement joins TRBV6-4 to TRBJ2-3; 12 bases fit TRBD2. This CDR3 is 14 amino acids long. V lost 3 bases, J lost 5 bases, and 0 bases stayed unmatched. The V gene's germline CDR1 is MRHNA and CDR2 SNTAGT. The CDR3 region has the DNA TGTGCCAGCAGTGAGGGACTAGCGGGAGATACGCAGTATTTT. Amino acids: CASSEGLAGDTQYF.

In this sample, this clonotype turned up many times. CDR3 residues: CASRQGANEKLFF. The CDR3 nucleotides are TGCGCCAGCCGACAGGGGGCTAATGAAAAACTGTTTTTT. This chain joins TRBV5-1 and TRBJ1-4, with 9 bases lining up with TRBD1. Per the germline V gene, CDR1 is SGHRS and CDR2 is YFSETQ. V was clipped by 7 bases and J by 3 bases; unmatched bases: 1. The CDR3 runs to 13 residues.